This record covers a single T cell receptor (beta chain). Antigen unknown. This record belongs to a study of radiation and T cells in renal cell carcinoma. Libraries were prepared by immunoSEQ multiplex PCR; TCRdb keeps only in-frame clonotypes and omits some of them. The data show some 15,000 clones, approximately 56% seen once. Germline lookup yields CDR1 LNHDA and CDR2 SQIVND (reference sequence). Trimming pared 3 bases from V and 3 bases from J, leaving 16 bases between. The CDR3 sequence is 16 residues long. Described treatment: treatment-naive control, cytoreductive nephrectomy. Study observations and caveats: Compared with controls, irradiated tumors had more, larger dominant CDR3 motifs.

Here the sequenced sample was tumor tissue, taken from a patient whose treatment was nephrectomy without radiotherapy. This TCR was sampled from a man aged 35 to 55 with renal cell carcinoma. The chain carries TRBV19 and TRBJ2-3, with a tentative D call TRBD2 (7 bases). CDR3: CASSMVGGAGTDTQYF. CDR3 coding DNA: TGTGCCAGTAGTATGGTGGGGGGGGCTGGAACAGATACGCAGTATTTT.